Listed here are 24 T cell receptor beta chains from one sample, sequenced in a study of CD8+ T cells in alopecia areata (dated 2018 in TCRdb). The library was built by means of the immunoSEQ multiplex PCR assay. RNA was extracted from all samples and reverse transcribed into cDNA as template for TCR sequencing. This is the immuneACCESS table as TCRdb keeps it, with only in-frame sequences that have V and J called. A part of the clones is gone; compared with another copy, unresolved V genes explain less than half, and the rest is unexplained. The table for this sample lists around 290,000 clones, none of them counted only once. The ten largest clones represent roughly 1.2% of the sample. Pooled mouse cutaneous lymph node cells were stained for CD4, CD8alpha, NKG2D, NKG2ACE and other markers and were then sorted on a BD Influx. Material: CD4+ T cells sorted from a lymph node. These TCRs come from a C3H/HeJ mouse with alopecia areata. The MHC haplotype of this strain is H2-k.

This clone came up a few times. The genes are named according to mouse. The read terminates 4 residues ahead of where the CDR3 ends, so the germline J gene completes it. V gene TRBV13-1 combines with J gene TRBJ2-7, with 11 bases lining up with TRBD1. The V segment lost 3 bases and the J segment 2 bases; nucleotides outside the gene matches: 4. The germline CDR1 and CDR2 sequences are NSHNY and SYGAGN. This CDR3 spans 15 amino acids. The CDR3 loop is CASSVPGQGAYEQYF. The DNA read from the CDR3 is TGTGCCAGCAGTGTCCCGGGACAGGGGGCCTAT.

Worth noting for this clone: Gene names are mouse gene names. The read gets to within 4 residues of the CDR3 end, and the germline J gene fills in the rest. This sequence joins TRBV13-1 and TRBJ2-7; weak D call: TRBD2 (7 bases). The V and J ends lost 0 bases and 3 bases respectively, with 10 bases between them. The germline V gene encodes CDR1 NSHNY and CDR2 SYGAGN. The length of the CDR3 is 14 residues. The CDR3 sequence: CASSDAWGHYEQYF. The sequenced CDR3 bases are TGTGCCAGCAGTGATGCCTGGGGGCACTAT.

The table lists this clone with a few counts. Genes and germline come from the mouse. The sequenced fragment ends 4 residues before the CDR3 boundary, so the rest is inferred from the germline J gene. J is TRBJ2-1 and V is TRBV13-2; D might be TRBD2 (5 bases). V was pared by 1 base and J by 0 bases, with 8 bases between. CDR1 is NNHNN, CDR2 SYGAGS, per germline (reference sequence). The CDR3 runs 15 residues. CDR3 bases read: TGTGCCAGCGGTGATTCTGGGCTTAACTATGCT. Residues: CASGDSGLNYA. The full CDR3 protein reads CASGDSGLNYAEQFF.

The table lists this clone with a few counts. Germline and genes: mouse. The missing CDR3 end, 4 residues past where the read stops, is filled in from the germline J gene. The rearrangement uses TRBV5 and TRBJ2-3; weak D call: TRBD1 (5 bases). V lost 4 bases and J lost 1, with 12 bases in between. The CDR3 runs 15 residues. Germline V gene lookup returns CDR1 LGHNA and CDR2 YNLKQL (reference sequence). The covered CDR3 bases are TGTGCCAGCAGCCCCAGTGGCAGGGGTGCAGAA. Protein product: CASSPSGRGAE. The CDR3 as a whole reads CASSPSGRGAETLYF.

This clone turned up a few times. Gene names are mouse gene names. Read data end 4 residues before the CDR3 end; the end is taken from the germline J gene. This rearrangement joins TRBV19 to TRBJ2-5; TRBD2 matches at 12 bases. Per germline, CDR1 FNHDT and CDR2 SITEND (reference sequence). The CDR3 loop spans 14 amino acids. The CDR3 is CASSSTGGADTQYF. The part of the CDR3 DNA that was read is TGTGCCAGCAGTTCGACTGGGGGGGCGGAC.

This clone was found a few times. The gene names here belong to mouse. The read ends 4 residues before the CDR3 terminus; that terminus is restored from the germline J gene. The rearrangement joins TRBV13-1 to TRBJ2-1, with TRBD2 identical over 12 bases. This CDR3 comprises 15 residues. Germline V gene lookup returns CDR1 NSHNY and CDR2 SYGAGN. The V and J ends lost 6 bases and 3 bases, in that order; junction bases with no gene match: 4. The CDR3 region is CASTPGLGGYAEQFF. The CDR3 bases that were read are TGTGCCAGCACCCCGGGACTGGGGGGCTATGCT.

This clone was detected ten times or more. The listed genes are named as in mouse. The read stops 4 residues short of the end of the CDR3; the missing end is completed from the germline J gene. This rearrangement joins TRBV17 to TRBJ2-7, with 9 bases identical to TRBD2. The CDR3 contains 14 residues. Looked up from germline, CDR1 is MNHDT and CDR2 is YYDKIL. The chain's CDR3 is CASSRMTGGYEQYF. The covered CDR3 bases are TGTGCTAGCAGTAGAATGACTGGGGGTTAT.

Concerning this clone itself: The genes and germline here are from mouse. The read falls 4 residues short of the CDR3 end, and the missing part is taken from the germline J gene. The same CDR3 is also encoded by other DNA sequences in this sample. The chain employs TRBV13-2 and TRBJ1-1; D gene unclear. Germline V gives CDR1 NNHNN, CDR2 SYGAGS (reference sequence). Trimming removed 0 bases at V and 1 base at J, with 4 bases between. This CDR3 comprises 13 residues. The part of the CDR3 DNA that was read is TGTGCCAGCGGTGATGAAGGAAACACA. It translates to CASGDEGNT. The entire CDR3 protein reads CASGDEGNTEVFF.

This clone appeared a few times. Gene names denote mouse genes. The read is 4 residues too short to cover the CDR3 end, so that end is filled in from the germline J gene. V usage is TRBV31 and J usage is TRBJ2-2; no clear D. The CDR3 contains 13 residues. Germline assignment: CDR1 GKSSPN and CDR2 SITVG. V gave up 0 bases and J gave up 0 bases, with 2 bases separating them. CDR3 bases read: TGTGCCTGGAGTCTGACAAACACCGGG. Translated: CAWSLTNTG. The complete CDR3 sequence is CAWSLTNTGQLYF.

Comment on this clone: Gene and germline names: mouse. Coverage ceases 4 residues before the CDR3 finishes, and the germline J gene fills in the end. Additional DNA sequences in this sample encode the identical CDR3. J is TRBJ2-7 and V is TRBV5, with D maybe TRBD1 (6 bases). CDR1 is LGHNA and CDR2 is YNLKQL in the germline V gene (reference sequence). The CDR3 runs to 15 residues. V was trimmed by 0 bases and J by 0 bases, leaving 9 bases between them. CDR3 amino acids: CASSQDRGSSYEQYF. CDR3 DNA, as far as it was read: TGTGCCAGCAGCCAAGATAGGGGGAGCTCCTAT.

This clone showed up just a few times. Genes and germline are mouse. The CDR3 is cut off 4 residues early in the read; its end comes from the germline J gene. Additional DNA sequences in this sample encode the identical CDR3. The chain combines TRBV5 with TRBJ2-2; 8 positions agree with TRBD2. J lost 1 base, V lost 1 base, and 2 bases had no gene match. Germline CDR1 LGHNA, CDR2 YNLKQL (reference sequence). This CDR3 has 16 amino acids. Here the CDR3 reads CASSQVGTGNTGQLYF. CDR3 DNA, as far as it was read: TGTGCCAGCAGCCAAGTTGGGACTGGAAACACCGGG.

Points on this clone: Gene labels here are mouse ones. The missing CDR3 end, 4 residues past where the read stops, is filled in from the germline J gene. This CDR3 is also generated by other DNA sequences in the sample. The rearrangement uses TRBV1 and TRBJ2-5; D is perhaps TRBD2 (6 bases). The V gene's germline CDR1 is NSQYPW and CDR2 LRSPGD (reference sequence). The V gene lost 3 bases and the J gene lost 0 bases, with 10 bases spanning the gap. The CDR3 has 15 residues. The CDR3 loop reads CTCSAGGVNQDTQYF. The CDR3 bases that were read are TGCACCTGCAGTGCTGGGGGAGTTAACCAAGAC. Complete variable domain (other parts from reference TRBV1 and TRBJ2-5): VTLLEQNPRWRLVPRGQAVNLRCILKNSQYPWMSWYQQDLQKQLQWLFTLRSPGDKEVKSLPGADYLATRVTDTELRLQVANMSQGRTLYCTCSAGGVNQDTQYFGPGTRLLVL.

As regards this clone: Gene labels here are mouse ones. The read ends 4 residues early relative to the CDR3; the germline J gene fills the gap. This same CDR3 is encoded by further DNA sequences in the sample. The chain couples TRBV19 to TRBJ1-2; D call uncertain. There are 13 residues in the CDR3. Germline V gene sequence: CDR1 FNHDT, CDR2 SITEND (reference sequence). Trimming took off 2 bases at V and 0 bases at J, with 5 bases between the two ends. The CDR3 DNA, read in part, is TGTGCCAGCAGTATCACTGCAAACTCC. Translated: CASSITANS. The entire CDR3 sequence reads CASSITANSDYTF. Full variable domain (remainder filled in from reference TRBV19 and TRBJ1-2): GGIITQTPKFLIGQEGQKLTLKCQQNFNHDTMYWYRQDSGKGLRLIYYSITENDLQKGDLSEGYDASREKKSSFSLTVTSAQKNEMAVFLCASSITANSDYTFGSGTRLLVI.

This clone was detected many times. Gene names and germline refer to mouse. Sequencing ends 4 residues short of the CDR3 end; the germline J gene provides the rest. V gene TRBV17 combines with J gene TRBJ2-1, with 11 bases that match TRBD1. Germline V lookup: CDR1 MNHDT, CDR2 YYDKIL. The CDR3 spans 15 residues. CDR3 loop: CASSKPWDRGTEQFF. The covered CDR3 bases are TGTGCTAGCAGTAAGCCCTGGGACAGGGGGACT.

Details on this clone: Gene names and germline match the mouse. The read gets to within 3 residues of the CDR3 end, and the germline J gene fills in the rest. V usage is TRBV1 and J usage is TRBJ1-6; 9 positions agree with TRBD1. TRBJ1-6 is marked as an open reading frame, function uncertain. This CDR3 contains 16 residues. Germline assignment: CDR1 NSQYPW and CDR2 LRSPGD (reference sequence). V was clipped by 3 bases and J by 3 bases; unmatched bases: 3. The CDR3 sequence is CTCSARDRDYNSPLYF. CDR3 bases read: TGCACCTGCAGTGCCCGGGACAGGGACTATAATTCGCCC.

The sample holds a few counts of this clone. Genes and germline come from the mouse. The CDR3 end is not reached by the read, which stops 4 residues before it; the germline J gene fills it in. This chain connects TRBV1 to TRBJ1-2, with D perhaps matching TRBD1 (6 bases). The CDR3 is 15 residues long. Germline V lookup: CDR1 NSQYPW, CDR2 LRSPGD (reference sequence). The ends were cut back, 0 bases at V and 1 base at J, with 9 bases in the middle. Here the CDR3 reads CTCSADGRGNSDYTF. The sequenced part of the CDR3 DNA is TGCACCTGCAGTGCAGATGGCAGGGGAAACTCC.

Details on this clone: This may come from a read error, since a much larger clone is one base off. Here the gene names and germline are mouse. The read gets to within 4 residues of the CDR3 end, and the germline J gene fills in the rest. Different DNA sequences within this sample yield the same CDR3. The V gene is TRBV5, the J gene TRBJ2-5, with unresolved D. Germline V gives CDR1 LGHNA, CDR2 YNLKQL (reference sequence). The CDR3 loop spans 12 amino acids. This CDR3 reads CASSQEWDTQYF. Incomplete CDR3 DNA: TGTGCCAGCAGCCAAGAGTGGGAC.

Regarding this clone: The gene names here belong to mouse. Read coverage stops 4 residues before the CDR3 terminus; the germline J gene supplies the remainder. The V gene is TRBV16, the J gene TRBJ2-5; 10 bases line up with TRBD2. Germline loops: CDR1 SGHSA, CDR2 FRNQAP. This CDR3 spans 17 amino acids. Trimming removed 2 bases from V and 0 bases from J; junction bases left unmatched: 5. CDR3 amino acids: CASSLKLGGINQDTQYF. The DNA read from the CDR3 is TGTGCAAGCAGCTTAAAACTGGGGGGGATTAACCAAGAC.

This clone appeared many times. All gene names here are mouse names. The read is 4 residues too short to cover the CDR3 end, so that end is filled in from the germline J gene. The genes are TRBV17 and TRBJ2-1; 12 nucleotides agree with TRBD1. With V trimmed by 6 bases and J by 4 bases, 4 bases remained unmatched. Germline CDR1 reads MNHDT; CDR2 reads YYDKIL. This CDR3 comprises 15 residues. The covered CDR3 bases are TGTGCTAGCAGCCGGGGACAGGGGGCGTATGCT. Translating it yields CASSRGQGAYA. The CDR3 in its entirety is CASSRGQGAYAEQFF.

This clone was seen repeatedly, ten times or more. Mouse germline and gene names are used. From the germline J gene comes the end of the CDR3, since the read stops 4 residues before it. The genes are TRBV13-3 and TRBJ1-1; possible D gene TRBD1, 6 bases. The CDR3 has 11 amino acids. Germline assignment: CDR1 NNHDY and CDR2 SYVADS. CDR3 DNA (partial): TGTGCCAGCACGGGACAAACA. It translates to CASTGQT. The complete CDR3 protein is CASTGQTEVFF.

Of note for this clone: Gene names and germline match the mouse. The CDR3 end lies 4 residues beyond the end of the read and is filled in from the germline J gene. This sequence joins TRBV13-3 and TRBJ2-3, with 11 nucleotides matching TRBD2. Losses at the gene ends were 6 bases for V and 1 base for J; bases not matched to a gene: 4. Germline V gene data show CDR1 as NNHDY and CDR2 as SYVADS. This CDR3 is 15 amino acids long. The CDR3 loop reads CASNGLGGGAETLYF. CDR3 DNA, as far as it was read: TGTGCCAGCAACGGACTGGGGGGCGGTGCAGAA.

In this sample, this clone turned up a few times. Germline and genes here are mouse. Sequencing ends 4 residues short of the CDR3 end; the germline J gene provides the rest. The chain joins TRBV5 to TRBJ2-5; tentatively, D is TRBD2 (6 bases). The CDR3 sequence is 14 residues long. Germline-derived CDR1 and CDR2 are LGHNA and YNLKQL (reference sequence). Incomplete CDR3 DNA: TGTGCCAGCAGCCAAGATGGGGGAAAAGAC. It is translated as CASSQDGGKD. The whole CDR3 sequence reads CASSQDGGKDTQYF.

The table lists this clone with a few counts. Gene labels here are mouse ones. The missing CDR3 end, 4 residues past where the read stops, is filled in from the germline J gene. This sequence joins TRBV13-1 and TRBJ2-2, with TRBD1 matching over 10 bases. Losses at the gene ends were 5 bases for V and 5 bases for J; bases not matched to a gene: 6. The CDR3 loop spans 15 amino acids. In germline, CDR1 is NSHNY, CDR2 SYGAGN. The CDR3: CASRRGTGETGQLYF. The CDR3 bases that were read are TGTGCCAGCAGGAGGGGGACAGGGGAAACCGGG.

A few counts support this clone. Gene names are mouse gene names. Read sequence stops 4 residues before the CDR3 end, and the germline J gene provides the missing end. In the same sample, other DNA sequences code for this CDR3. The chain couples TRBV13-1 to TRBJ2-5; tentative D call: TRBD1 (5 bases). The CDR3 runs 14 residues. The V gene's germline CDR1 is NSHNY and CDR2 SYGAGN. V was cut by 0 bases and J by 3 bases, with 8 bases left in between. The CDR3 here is CASSDAGQQDTQYF. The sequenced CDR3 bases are TGTGCCAGCAGTGATGCAGGGCAACAAGAC.